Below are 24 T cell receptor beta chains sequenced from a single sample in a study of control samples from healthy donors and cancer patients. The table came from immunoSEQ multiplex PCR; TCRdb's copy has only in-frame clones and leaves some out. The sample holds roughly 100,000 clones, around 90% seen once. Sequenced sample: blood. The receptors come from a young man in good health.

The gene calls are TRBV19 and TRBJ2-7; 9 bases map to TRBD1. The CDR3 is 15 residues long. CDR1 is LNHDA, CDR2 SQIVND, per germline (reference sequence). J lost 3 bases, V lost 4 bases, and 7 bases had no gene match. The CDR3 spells CASSSRQGESYEQYF. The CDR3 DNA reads TGTGCCAGTAGTAGCCGACAGGGGGAGAGCTACGAGCAGTACTTC.

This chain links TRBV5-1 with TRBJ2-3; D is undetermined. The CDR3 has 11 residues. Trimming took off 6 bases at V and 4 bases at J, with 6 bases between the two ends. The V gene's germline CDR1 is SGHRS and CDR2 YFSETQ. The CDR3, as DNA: TGCGCCAGCATCGGTGCAGATACGCAGTATTTT. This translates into CASIGADTQYF.

The DNA of the CDR3 is TGTGCCAGCATGCGACAAAGCACCGGGGAGCTGTTTTTT. Its protein is CASMRQSTGELFF. The gene calls are TRBV6-5 and TRBJ2-2; D remains ambiguous. The ends were cut back, 7 bases at V and 4 bases at J, with 10 bases in the middle. This CDR3 is 13 amino acids long. In germline, CDR1 is MNHEY, CDR2 SVGAGI.

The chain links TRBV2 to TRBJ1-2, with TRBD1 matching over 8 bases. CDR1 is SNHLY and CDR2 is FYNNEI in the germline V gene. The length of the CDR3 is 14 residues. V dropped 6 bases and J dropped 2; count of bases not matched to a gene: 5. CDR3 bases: TGTGCCAGCAGGAATCGACAGGGGAACTATGGCTACACCTTC. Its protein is CASRNRQGNYGYTF.

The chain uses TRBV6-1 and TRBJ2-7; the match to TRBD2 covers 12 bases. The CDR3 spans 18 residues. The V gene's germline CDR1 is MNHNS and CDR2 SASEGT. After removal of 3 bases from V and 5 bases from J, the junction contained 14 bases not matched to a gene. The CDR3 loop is CASSEALHRLAGVHEQYF. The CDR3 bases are TGTGCCAGCAGTGAGGCCCTACATAGACTAGCGGGAGTCCACGAGCAGTACTTC.

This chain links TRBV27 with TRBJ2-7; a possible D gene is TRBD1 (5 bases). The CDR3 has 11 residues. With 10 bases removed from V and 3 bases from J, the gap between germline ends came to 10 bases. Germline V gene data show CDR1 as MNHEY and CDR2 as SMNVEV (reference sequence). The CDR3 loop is CATRQYYEQYF. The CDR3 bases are TGTGCCACCCGACAGTACTACGAGCAGTACTTC.

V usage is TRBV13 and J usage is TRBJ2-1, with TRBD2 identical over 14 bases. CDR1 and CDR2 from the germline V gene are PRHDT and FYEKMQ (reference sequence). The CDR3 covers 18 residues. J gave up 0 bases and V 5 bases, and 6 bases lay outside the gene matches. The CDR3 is CASSRTSGRPSSYNEQFF. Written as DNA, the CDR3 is TGTGCCAGCAGCCGGACTAGCGGGAGGCCGAGCTCCTACAATGAGCAGTTCTTC.

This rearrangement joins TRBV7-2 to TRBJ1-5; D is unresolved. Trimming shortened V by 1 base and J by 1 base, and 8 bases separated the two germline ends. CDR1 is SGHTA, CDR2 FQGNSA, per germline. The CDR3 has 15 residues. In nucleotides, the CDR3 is TGTGCCAGCAGCTTAGGAGCATGGAGCAATCAGCCCCAGCATTTT. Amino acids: CASSLGAWSNQPQHF.

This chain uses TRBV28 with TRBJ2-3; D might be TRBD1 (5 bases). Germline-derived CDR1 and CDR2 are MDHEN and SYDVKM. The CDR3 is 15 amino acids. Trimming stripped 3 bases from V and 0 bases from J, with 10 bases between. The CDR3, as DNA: TGTGCCAGCAGTTTGGGGCAGTCTAGCACAGATACGCAGTATTTT. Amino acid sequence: CASSLGQSSTDTQYF.

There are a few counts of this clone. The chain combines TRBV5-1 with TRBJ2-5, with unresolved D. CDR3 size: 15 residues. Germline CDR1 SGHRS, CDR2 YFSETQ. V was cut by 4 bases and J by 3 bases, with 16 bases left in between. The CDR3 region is CASSLGRPREETQYF. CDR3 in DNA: TGCGCCAGCAGCCTGGGAAGGCCTCGGGAAGAGACCCAGTACTTC.

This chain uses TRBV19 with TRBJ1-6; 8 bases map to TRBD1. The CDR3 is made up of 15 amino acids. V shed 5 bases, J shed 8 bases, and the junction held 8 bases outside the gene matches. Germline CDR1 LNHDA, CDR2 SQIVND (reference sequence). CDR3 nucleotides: TGTGCCAGTAGTCCTCGGACAGGGAGGGATTCACCCCTCCACTTT. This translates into CASSPRTGRDSPLHF.

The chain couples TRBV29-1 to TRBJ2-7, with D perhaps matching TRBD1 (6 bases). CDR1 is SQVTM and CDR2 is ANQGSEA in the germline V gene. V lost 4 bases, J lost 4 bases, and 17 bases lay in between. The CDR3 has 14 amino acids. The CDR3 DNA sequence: TGCAGCGTTGCCCCATGGACAGAGGGTTACGAGCAGTACTTC. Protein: CSVAPWTEGYEQYF.

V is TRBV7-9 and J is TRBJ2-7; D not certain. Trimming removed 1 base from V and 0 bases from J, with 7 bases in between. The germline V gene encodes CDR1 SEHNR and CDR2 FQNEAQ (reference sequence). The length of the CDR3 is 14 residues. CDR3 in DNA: TGTGCCAGCAGCTTAGGTCTTAACTCCTACGAGCAGTACTTC. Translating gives CASSLGLNSYEQYF.

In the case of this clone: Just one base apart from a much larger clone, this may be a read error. CDR3 DNA sequence: TGTGCCTGGAGTGTACAGCAGGACACTGAAGCTTTCTTT. Its protein product is CAWSVQQDTEAFF. The gene calls are TRBV30 and TRBJ1-1; D not resolved. This CDR3 spans 13 amino acids. V was shortened by 0 bases and J by 3 bases, with 8 bases between the two germline ends. Germline V gene lookup returns CDR1 GTSNPN and CDR2 SVGIG (reference sequence).

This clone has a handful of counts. The CDR3 DNA follows: TGTGCCAGCAGTGATTTGGCAGGGTTCGATAATTCACCCCTCCACTTT. Its protein is CASSDLAGFDNSPLHF. The chain recombines TRBV2 with TRBJ1-6; possibly TRBD1 for D (5 bases). The CDR3 is 16 amino acids. Germline CDR1 SNHLY, CDR2 FYNNEI. V was cut by 3 bases and J by 5 bases, with 14 bases left in between.

CDR3 in DNA: TGTGCCAGCAACCCGACAGGCCCGAACACTGAAGCTTTCTTT. It encodes CASNPTGPNTEAFF. The chain links TRBV6-6 to TRBJ1-1; a possible D gene is TRBD1 (6 bases). The CDR3 totals 14 residues. The V and J ends lost 7 bases and 1 base respectively, with 13 bases between them. The V gene's germline CDR1 is MNHNY and CDR2 SVGAGI (reference sequence).

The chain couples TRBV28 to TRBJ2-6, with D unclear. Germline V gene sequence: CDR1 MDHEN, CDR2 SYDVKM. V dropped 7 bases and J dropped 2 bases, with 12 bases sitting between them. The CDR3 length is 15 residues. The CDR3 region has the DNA TGTGCCAGCACCGAAGGTGGTACTGGGGCCAACGTCCTGACTTTC. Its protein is CASTEGGTGANVLTF. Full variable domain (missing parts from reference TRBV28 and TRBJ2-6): DVKVTQSSRYLVKRTGEKVFLECVQDMDHENMFWYRQDPGLGLRLIYFSYDVKMKEKGDIPEGYSVSREKKERFSLILESASTNQTSMYLCASTEGGTGANVLTFGAGSRLTVL.

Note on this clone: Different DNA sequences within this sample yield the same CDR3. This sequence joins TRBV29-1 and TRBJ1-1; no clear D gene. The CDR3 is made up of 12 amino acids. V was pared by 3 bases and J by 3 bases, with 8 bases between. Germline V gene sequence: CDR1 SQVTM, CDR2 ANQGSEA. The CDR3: CSVDRRDTEAFF. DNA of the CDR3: TGCAGCGTTGACAGGAGGGACACTGAAGCTTTCTTT.

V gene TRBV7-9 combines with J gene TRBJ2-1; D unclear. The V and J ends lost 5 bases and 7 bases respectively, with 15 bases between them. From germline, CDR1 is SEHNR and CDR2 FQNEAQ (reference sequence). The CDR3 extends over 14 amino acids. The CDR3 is CASSLLQSKNEQFF. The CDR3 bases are TGTGCCAGCAGCCTGCTCCAGTCTAAGAATGAGCAGTTCTTC. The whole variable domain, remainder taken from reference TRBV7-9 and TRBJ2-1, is DTGVSQNPRHKITKRGQNVTFRCDPISEHNRLYWYRQTLGQGPEFLTYFQNEAQLEKSRLLSDRFSAERPKGSFSTLEIQRTEQGDSAMYLCASSLLQSKNEQFFGPGTRLTVL.

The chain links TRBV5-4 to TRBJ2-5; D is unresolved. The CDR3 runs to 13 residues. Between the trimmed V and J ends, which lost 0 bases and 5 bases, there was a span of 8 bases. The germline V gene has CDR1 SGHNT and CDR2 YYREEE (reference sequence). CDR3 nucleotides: TGTGCCAGCAGCTTGGTTGATTTGGAGACCCAGTACTTC. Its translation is CASSLVDLETQYF.

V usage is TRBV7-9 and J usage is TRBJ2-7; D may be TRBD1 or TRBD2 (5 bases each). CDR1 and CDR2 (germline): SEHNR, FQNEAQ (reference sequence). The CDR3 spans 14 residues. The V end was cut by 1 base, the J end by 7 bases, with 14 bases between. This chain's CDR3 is CASSLGTAREEQYF. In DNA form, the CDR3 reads TGTGCCAGCAGCTTAGGTACAGCCAGGGAGGAGCAGTACTTC.

CDR3 nucleotide sequence: TGCAGTGCTAGTGAAGTTTTGAATTCCCACACCGGGGAGCTGTTTTTT. Protein product: CSASEVLNSHTGELFF. The genes are TRBV20-1 and TRBJ2-2; D remains unclear. Trimming removed 3 bases at V and 3 bases at J, with 17 bases between. Germline CDR1 and CDR2: DFQATT and SNEGSKA (reference sequence). There are 16 residues in the CDR3.

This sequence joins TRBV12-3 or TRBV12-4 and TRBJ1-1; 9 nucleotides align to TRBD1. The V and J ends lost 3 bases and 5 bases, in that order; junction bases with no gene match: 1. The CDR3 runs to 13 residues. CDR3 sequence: CASSFGQGTEAFF. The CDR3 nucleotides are TGTGCCAGCAGTTTCGGACAGGGGACTGAAGCTTTCTTT.

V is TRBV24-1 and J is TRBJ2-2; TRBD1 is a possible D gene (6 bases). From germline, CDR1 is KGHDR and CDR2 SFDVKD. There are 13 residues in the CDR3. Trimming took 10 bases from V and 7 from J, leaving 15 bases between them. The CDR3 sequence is CATAGTLGGELFF. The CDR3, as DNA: TGTGCCACAGCCGGGACATTGGGCGGGGAGCTGTTTTTT.